These T cell receptor beta chains were read from a single sample in a study of T cells in Graves' hyperthyroidism and ophthalmopathy. TCRdb re-called the multiplex PCR reads through MiXCR, storing one row per CDR3 protein. The sample has under 600,000 distinct CDR3 sequences, more than 15% seen once. Sequenced material: blood. The receptor set was obtained from a woman between 40 and 50 years old with Graves' ophthalmopathy. Both conserved end residues are part of each CDR3. Fields, in order: V gene, clone size, CDR3 length, J gene, CDR3 protein. Not every row has a clone size; where given, it reads once, few, many or a size class.

V gene: TRBV6-1
clone size: many
CDR3 length: 15
J gene: TRBJ2-1
CDR3 protein: CASRRSGTSYNEQFF

V gene: TRBV6-1
clone size: NA
CDR3 length: 15
J gene: TRBJ2-1
CDR3 protein: CASRDRSLGGNEQFF

V gene: TRBV28
clone size: many
CDR3 length: 13
J gene: TRBJ2-5
CDR3 protein: CASSLSQGQTQYF

V gene: TRBV28
clone size: many
CDR3 length: 15
J gene: TRBJ2-5
CDR3 protein: CASSTREGGKETQYF

V gene: TRBV29-1
clone size: many
CDR3 length: 12
J gene: TRBJ1-1
CDR3 protein: CSVDGQATEAFF

V gene: TRBV27
clone size: NA
CDR3 length: 12
J gene: TRBJ2-1
CDR3 protein: CASSFLAGGKFF

V gene: TRBV28
clone size: NA
CDR3 length: 16
J gene: TRBJ2-4
CDR3 protein: CASSLQGAIGKNIQYF

V gene: TRBV7-9
clone size: NA
CDR3 length: 13
J gene: TRBJ2-1
CDR3 protein: CASSFKGGNEQFF

V gene: TRBV28
clone size: NA
CDR3 length: 11
J gene: TRBJ1-2
CDR3 protein: CASRDMDGYTF

V gene: TRBV27
clone size: NA
CDR3 length: 15
J gene: TRBJ1-3
CDR3 protein: CASSPQENGGNTIYF

V gene: TRBV7-2
clone size: many
CDR3 length: 14
J gene: TRBJ1-2
CDR3 protein: CASSLGGVAYGYTF

V gene: TRBV2
clone size: many
CDR3 length: 14
J gene: TRBJ2-3
CDR3 protein: CASRGRGSTDTQYF

V gene: TRBV6-1
clone size: many
CDR3 length: 15
J gene: TRBJ1-2
CDR3 protein: CASSEETGQVGGYTF

V gene: TRBV6-4
clone size: many
CDR3 length: 15
J gene: TRBJ2-1
CDR3 protein: CASSTGTSGDNEQFF

V gene: TRBV7-9
clone size: many
CDR3 length: 14
J gene: TRBJ2-1
CDR3 protein: CASSSMGAFNEQFF

V gene: TRBV12-3/TRBV12-4
clone size: NA
CDR3 length: 16
J gene: TRBJ2-7
CDR3 protein: CASSLASSGVPYEQYF

V gene: TRBV28
clone size: few
CDR3 length: 12
J gene: TRBJ1-6
CDR3 protein: CASRQRNSPLHF

V gene: TRBV20-1
clone size: many
CDR3 length: 19
J gene: TRBJ2-3
CDR3 protein: CSASGPLSSGRIGLSTQYF

V gene: TRBV11-2
clone size: many
CDR3 length: 14
J gene: TRBJ2-7
CDR3 protein: CASSFGLASEEQYF

V gene: TRBV12-5
clone size: many
CDR3 length: 12
J gene: TRBJ2-3
CDR3 protein: CASGQGTDTQYF

V gene: TRBV2
clone size: few
CDR3 length: 11
J gene: TRBJ1-2
CDR3 protein: CASTGSDLTTF

V gene: TRBV18
clone size: many
CDR3 length: 15
J gene: TRBJ2-7
CDR3 protein: CASSAVRDFSYEQYF

V gene: TRBV18
clone size: many
CDR3 length: 14
J gene: TRBJ1-2
CDR3 protein: CASSPPGGVGGYTF

V gene: TRBV3-1
clone size: many
CDR3 length: 14
J gene: TRBJ2-5
CDR3 protein: CASSQGGTSGFQYF

V gene: TRBV5-1
clone size: NA
CDR3 length: 14
J gene: TRBJ1-2
CDR3 protein: CASSLDRNHYGYTF

V gene: TRBV28
clone size: many
CDR3 length: 12
J gene: TRBJ2-7
CDR3 protein: CASRLQGNEQYF

V gene: TRBV2
clone size: many
CDR3 length: 13
J gene: TRBJ1-2
CDR3 protein: CASGGGETYGYTF

V gene: TRBV19
clone size: NA
CDR3 length: 17
J gene: TRBJ1-2
CDR3 protein: CASNVATGGAALRGYTF